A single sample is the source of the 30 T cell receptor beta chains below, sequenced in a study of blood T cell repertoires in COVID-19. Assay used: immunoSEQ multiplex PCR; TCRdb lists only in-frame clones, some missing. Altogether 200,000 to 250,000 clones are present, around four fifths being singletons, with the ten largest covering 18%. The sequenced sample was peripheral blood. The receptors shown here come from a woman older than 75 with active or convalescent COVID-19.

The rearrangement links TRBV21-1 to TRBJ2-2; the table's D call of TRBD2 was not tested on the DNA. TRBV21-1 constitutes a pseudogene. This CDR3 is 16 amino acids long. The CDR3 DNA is TGTGCCAGCAGCACCCCTCGGTTAGTTGTAACCGGGGAGCTGTTTTTT. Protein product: CASSTPRLVVTGELFF.

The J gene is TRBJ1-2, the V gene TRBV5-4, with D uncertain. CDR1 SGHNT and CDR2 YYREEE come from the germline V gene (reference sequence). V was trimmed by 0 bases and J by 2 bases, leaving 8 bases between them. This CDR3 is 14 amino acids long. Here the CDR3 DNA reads TGTGCCAGCAGCTTGGCACAGACAAACTATGGCTACACCTTC. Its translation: CASSLAQTNYGYTF.

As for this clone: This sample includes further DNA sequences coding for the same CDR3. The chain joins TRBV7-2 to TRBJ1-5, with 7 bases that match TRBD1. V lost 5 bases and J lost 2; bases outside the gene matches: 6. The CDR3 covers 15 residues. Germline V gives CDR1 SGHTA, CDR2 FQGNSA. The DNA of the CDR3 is TGTGCCAGCAGCAGAGACAGGGTCGGCAATCAGCCCCAGCATTTT. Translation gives CASSRDRVGNQPQHF.

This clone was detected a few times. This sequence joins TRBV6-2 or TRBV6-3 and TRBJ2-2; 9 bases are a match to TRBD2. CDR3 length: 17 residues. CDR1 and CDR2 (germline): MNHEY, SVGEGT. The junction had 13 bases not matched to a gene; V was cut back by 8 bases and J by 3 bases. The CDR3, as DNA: TGTGCCAGCCGTTCCATAGCGGGAGCGGGTGACACCGGGGAGCTGTTTTTT. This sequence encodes CASRSIAGAGDTGELFF.

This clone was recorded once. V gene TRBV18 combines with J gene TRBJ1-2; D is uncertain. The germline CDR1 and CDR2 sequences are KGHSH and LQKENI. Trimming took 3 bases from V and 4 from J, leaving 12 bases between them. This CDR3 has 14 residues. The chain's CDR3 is CASSPGRDTYGYTF. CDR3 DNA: TGTGCCAGCTCACCGGGGAGGGATACCTATGGCTACACCTTC.

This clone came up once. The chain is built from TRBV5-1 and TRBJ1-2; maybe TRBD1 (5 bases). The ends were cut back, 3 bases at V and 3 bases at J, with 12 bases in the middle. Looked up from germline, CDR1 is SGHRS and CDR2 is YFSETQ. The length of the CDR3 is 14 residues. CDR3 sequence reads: CASSSLGVDYGYTF. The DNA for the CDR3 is TGCGCCAGCAGCTCGCTAGGGGTTGACTATGGCTACACCTTC.

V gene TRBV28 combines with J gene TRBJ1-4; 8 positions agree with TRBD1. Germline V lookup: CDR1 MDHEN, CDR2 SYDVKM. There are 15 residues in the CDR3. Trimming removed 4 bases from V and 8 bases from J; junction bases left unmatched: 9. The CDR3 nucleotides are TGTGCCAGCAGTTCTCCGGGACAGGCTGAGGAAAAACTGTTTTTT. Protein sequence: CASSSPGQAEEKLFF.

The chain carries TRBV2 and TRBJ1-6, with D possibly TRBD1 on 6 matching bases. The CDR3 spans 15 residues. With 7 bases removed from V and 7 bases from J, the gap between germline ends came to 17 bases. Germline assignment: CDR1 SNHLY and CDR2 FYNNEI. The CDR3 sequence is CASIRTGIPNSPLHF. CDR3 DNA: TGTGCCAGCATCCGTACAGGGATCCCAAATTCACCCCTCCACTTT.

The CDR3 region has the DNA TGTGCCAGCAGCAAAGGGTGCCGGGACAGGGTATACGAGCAGTACTTC. Its protein is CASSKGCRDRVYEQYF. The gene calls are TRBV21-1 and TRBJ2-7; the table names TRBD1, a call not compared with the DNA. TRBV21-1 counts as a pseudogene. This CDR3 comprises 16 residues.

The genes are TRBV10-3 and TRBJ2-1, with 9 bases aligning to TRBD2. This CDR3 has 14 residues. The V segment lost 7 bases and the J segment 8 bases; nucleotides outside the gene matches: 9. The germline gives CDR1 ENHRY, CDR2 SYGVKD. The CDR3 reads CAITEVAGGYEQFF. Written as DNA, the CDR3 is TGTGCCATCACCGAGGTTGCGGGAGGGTATGAGCAGTTCTTC.

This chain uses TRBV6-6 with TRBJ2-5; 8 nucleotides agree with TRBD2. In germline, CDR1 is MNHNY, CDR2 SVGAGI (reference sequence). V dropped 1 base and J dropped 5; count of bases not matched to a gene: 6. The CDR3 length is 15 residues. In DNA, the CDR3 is TGTGCCAGCAGTTACTATGTAGCGGGGCAGGAGACCCAGTACTTC. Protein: CASSYYVAGQETQYF.

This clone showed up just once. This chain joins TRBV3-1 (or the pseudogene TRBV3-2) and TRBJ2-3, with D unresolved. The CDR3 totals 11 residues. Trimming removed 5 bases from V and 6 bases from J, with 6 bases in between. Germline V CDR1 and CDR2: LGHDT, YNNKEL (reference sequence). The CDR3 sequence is CASSAGDTQYF. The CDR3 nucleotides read TGTGCCAGCAGCGCCGGTGATACGCAGTATTTT.

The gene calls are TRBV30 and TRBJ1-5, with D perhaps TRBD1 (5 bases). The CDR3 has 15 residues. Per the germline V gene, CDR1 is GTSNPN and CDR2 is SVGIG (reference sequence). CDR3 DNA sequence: TGTGCTGTCGCGGGGGAAGGGTATAGCAATCAGCCCCAGCATTTT. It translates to CAVAGEGYSNQPQHF.

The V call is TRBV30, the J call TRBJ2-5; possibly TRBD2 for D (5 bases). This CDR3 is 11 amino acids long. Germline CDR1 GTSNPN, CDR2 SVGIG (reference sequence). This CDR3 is CAQVRAETQYF. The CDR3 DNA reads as TGTGCGCAAGTGCGGGCAGAGACCCAGTACTTC.

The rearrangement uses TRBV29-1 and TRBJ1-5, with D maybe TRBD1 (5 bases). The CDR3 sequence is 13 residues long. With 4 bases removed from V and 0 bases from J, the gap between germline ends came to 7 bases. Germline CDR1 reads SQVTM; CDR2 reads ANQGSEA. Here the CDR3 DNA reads TGCAGCGTTGCAGGGAATAGCAATCAGCCCCAGCATTTT. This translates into CSVAGNSNQPQHF.

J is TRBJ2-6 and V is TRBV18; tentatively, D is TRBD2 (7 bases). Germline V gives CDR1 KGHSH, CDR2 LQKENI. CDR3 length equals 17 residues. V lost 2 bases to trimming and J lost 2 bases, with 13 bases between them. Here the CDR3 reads CASSPEGGATGANVLTF. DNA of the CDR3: TGTGCCAGCTCACCAGAGGGGGGGGCGACTGGGGCCAACGTCCTGACTTTC.

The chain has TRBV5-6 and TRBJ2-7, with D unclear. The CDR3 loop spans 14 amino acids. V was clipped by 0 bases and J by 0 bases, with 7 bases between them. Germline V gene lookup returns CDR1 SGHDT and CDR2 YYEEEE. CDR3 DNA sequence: TGTGCCAGCAGCTTGGGCCGCGACTCCTACGAGCAGTACTTC. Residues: CASSLGRDSYEQYF. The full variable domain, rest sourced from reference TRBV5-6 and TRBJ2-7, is DAGVTQSPTHLIKTRGQQVTLRCSPKSGHDTVSWYQQALGQGPQFIFQYYEEEERQRGNFPDRFSGHQFPNYSSELNVNALLLGDSALYLCASSLGRDSYEQYFGPGTRLTVT.

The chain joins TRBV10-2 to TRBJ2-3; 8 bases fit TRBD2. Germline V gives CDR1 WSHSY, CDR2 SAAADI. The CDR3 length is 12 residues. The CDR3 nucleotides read TGCGCGGCCTCGGGAGGGGCAGATACGCAGTATTTT. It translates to CAASGGADTQYF.

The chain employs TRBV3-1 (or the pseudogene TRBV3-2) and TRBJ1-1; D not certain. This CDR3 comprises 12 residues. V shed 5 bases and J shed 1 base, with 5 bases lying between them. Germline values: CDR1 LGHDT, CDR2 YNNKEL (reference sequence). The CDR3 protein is CASSIKNTEAFF. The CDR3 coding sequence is TGTGCCAGCAGCATAAAGAACACTGAAGCTTTCTTT.

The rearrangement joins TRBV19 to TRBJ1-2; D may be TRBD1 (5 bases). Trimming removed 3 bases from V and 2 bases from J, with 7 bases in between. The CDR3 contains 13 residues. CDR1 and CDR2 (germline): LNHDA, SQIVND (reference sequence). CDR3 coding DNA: TGTGCCAGTAGTATGGAGGGGAACTATGGCTACACCTTC. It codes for CASSMEGNYGYTF.

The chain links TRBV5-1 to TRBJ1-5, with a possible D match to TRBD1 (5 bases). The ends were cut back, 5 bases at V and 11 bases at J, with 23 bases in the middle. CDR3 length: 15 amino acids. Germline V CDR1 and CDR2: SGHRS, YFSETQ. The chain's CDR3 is CASSPLGGFGSAQHF. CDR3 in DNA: TGCGCCAGCAGTCCACTCGGGGGTTTTGGTTCGGCCCAGCATTTT.

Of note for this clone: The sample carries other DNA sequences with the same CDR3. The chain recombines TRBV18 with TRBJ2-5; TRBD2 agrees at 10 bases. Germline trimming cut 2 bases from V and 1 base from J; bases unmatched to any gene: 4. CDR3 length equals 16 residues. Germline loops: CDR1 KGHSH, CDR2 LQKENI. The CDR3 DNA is TGTGCCAGCTCACCAGGAGCGGGGGGGATCCAAGAGACCCAGTACTTC. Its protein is CASSPGAGGIQETQYF.

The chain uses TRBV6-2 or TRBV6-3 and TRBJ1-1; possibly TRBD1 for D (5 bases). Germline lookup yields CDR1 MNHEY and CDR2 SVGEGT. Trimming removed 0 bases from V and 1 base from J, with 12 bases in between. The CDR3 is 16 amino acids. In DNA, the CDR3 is TGTGCCAGCAGTTACTCGTGGCAGGGCAAGAACACTGAAGCTTTCTTT. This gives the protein CASSYSWQGKNTEAFF.

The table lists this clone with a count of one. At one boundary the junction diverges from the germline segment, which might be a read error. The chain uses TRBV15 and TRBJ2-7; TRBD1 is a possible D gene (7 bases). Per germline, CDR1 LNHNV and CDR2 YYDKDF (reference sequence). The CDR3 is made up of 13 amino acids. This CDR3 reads CATSSDWGGTAIF. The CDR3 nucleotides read TGTGCCACCAGCAGTGATTGGGGCGGGACAGCTATTTTC.

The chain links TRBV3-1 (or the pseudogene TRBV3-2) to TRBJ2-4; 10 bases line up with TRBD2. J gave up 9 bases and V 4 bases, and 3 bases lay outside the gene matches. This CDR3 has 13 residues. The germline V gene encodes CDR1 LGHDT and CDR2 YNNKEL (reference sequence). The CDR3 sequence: CASSRPSGGIQYF. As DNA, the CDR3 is TGTGCCAGCAGCCGGCCTAGCGGGGGCATTCAGTACTTC.

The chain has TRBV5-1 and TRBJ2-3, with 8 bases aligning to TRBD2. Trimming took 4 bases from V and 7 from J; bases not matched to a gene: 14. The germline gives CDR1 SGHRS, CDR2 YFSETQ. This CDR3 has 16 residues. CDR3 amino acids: CASSPIGGGPTNTQYF. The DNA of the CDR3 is TGCGCCAGCAGCCCCATAGGCGGGGGGCCCACGAATACGCAGTATTTT.

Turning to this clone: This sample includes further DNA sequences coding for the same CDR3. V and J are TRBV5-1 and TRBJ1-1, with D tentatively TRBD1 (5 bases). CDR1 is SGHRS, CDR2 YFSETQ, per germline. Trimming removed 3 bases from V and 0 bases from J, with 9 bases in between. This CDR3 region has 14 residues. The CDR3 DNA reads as TGCGCCAGCAGCTCCCAGGGTATGAACACTGAAGCTTTCTTT. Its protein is CASSSQGMNTEAFF.

CDR3: CASSPQTGEGGYGYTF. The CDR3 coding sequence is TGTGCCAGCTCACCGCAGACAGGGGAGGGTGGCTATGGCTACACCTTC. The genes are TRBV18 and TRBJ1-2; TRBD1 aligns across 8 bases. Germline V lookup: CDR1 KGHSH, CDR2 LQKENI. This CDR3 is built from 16 residues. V dropped 3 bases and J dropped 4; count of bases not matched to a gene: 10.

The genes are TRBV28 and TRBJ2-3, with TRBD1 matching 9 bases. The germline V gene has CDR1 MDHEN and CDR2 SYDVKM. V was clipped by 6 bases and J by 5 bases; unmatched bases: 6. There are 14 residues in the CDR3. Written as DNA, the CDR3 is TGTGCCAGCAGATCGACGACAGGGGGAGATACGCAGTATTTT. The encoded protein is CASRSTTGGDTQYF.

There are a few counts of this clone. The CDR3 loop reads CASSFGQHTNEQFF. The CDR3 DNA is TGTGCCAGCAGCTTCGGACAGCATACCAATGAGCAGTTCTTC. The rearrangement joins TRBV7-3 to TRBJ2-1; TRBD1 is a possible D gene (6 bases). V was pared by 3 bases and J by 6 bases, with 12 bases between. Germline V gives CDR1 SGHTA, CDR2 FQGTGA. This CDR3 has 14 amino acids. Complete variable domain (other parts from reference TRBV7-3 and TRBJ2-1): GAGVSQTPSNKVTEKGKYVELRCDPISGHTALYWYRQSLGQGPEFLIYFQGTGAADDSGLPNDRFFAVRPEGSVSTLKIQRTERGDSAVYLCASSFGQHTNEQFFGPGTRLTVL.